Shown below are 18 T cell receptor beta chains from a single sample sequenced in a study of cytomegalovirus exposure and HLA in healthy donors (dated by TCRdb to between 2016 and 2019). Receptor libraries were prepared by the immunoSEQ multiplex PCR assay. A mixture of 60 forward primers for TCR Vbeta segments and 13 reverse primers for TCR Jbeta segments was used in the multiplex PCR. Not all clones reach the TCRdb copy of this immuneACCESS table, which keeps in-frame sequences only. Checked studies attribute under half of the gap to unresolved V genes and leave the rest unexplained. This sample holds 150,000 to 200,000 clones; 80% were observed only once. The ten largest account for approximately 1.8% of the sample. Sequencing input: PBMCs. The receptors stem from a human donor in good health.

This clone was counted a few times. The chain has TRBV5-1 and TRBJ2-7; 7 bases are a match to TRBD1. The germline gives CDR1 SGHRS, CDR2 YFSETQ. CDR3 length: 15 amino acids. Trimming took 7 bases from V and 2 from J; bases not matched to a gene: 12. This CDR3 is CASRYRDSDTYEQYF. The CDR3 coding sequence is TGCGCCAGCCGTTACCGGGACAGCGATACCTACGAGCAGTACTTC.

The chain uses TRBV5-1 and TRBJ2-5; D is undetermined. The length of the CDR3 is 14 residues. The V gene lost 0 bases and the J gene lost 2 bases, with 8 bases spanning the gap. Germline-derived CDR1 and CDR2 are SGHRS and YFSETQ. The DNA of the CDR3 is TGCGCCAGCAGCTTGGTATCCCAGCAAGAGACCCAGTACTTC. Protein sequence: CASSLVSQQETQYF.

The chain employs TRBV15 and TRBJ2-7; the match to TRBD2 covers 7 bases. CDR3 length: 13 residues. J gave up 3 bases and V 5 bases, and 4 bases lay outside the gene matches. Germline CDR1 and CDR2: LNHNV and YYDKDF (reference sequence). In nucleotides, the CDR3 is TGTGCCACCAGCCCGGGACTAAGCTACGAGCAGTACTTC. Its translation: CATSPGLSYEQYF.

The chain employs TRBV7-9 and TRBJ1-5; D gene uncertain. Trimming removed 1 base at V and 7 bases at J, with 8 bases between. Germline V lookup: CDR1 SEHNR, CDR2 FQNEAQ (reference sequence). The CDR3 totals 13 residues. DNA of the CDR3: TGTGCCAGCAGCTTAGGCCGCGGGCAGCCCCAGCATTTT. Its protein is CASSLGRGQPQHF.

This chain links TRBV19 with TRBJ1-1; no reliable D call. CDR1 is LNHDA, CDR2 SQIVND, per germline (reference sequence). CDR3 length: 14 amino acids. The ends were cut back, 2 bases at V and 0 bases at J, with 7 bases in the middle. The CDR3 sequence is CASSIPNLNTEAFF. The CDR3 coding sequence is TGTGCCAGTAGTATACCCAATTTGAACACTGAAGCTTTCTTT.

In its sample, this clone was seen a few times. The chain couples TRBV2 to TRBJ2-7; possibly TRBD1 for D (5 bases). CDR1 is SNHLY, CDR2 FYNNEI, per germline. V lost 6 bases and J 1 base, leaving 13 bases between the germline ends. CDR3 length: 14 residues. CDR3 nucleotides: TGTGCCAGCAGACCCGACAGCCTATCCTACGAGCAGTACTTC. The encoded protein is CASRPDSLSYEQYF.

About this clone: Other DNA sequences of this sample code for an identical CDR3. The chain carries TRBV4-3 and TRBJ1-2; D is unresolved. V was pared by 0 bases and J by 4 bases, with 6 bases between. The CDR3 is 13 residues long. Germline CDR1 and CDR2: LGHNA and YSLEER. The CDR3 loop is CASSQDRSYGYTF. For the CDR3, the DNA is TGCGCCAGCAGCCAAGATCGCAGCTATGGCTACACCTTC.

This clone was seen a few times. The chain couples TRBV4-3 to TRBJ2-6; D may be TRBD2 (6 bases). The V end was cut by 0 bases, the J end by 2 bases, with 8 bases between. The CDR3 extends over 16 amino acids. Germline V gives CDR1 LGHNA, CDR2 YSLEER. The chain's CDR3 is CASSQETGAGANVLTF. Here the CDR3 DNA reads TGCGCCAGCAGCCAAGAGACGGGGGCTGGGGCCAACGTCCTGACTTTC.

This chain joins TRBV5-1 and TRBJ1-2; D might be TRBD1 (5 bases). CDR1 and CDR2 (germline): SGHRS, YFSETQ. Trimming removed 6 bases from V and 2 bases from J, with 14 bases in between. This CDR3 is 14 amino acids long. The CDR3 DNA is TGCGCCAGCAACCCTTCAGGGTCAAACTATGGCTACACCTTC. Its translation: CASNPSGSNYGYTF.

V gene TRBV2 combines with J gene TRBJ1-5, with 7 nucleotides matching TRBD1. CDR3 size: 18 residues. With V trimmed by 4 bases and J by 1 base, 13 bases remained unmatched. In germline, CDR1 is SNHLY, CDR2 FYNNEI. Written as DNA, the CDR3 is TGTGCCAGCAGTGGTTTCCTCATCTTGACAGGGAGCAATCAGCCCCAGCATTTT. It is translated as CASSGFLILTGSNQPQHF.

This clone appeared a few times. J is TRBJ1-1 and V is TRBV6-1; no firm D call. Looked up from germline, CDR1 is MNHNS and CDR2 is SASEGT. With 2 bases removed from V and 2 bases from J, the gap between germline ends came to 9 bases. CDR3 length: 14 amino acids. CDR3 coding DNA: TGTGCCAGCAGTGAACAGGCGTTAAACACTGAAGCTTTCTTT. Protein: CASSEQALNTEAFF.

CDR3 sequence reads: CASSLVGQGAYEQYF. The CDR3 region has the DNA TGTGCCAGCAGCTTAGTTGGACAGGGAGCTTACGAGCAGTACTTC. J is TRBJ2-7 and V is TRBV7-9, with TRBD1 identical over 8 bases. Trimming cost V 1 base and J 4 bases; bases outside gene matches: 6. From germline, CDR1 is SEHNR and CDR2 FQNEAQ (reference sequence). This CDR3 spans 15 amino acids.

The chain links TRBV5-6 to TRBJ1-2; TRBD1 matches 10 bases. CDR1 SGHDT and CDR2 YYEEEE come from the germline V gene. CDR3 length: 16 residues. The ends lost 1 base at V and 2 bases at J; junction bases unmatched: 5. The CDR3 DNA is TGTGCCAGCAGCTTGTGGCGGACAGGGGGGAACTATGGCTACACCTTC. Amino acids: CASSLWRTGGNYGYTF.

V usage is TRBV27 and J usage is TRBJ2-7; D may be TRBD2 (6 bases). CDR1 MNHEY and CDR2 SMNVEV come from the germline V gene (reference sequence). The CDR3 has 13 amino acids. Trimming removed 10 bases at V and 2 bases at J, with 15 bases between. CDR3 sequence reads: CATRGWGAYEQYF. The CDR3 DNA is TGTGCCACTCGGGGTTGGGGGGCCTACGAGCAGTACTTC.

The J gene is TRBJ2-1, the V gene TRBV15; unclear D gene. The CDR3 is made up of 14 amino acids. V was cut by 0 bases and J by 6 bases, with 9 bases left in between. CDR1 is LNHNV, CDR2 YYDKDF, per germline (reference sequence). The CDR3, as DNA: TGTGCCACCAGCAGAGATTGGGCGCCCAATGAGCAGTTCTTC. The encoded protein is CATSRDWAPNEQFF.

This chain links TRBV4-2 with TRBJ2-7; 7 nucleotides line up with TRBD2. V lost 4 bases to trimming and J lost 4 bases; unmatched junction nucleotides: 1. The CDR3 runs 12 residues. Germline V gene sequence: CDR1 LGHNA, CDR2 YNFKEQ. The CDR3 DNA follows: TGTGCCAGCAGCCGGGGGGGGTACGAGCAGTACTTC. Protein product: CASSRGGYEQYF.

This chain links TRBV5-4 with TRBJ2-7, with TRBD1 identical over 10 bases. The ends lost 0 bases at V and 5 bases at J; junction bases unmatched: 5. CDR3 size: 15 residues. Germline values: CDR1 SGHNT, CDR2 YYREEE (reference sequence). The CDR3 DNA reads TGTGCCAGCAGCTTGGGCCGGGACAGGGGCCACGAGCAGTACTTC. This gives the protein CASSLGRDRGHEQYF.

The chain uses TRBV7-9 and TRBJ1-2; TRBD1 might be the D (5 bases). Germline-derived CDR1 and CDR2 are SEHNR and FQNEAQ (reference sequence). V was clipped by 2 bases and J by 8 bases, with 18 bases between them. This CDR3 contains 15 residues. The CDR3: CASSLPRTSEGGYTF. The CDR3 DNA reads TGTGCCAGCAGCTTACCGAGGACATCGGAGGGAGGCTACACCTTC.